Each of the 14 T cell receptor beta chains below was sequenced from the same sample in a study of CD8 T cells in Susac syndrome. The RNA, roughly 0.45 to 1 ug, was put through reverse transcription using random hexamers. One entry per CDR3 protein results from TCRdb running MiXCR on the immunoSEQ multiplex PCR reads. The table shows about 76,000 distinct CDR3 sequences, with 91% occurring only once. Sequenced sample: CD8+ T cells from PBMCs. The receptors come from a human donor with multiple sclerosis.

The genes are TRBV3-1 and TRBJ2-7, with unresolved D. Trimming removed 4 bases from V and 0 bases from J, with 13 bases in between. The V gene's germline CDR1 is LGHDT and CDR2 YNNKEL (reference sequence). The CDR3 length is 15 residues. For the CDR3, the DNA is TGTGCCAGCAGCCGTGGCTTGGGAAGCTCCTACGAGCAGTACTTC. Its translation is CASSRGLGSSYEQYF.

This chain uses TRBV5-4 with TRBJ2-1, with a weak D call TRBD2 (6 bases). CDR3 size: 16 residues. Trimming removed 4 bases at V and 0 bases at J, with 14 bases between. Germline CDR1 reads SGHNT; CDR2 reads YYREEE (reference sequence). The CDR3: CASSRERDFSYNEQFF. The CDR3 DNA reads as TGTGCCAGCAGCCGGGAGAGGGATTTCTCCTACAATGAGCAGTTCTTC.

V is TRBV5-6 and J is TRBJ1-2; D unclear. Looked up from germline, CDR1 is SGHDT and CDR2 is YYEEEE. CDR3 length equals 15 residues. The ends were cut back, 3 bases at V and 4 bases at J, with 16 bases in the middle. This CDR3 is CASSSEGGLTYGYTF. CDR3 nucleotide sequence: TGTGCCAGCAGCTCGGAGGGCGGACTAACCTATGGCTACACCTTC.

This sequence joins TRBV11-1 and TRBJ1-2; no clear D gene. V was cut by 8 bases and J by 3 bases, with 16 bases left in between. The CDR3 totals 14 residues. CDR1 is SGHAT, CDR2 FQDESV, per germline (reference sequence). The CDR3 is CASGNNPNYYGYTF. The CDR3, as DNA: TGTGCCAGCGGTAACAACCCCAACTACTATGGCTACACCTTC. Supplemented by reference TRBV11-1 and TRBJ1-2, the full variable domain reads EAEVAQSPRYKITEKSQAVAFWCDPISGHATLYWYRQILGQGPELLVQFQDESVVDDSQLPKDRFSAERLKGVDSTLKIQPAELGDSAMYLCASGNNPNYYGYTFGSGTRLTVV.

This chain joins TRBV28 and TRBJ1-5; no clear D. This CDR3 has 14 amino acids. From germline, CDR1 is MDHEN and CDR2 SYDVKM. Trimming pared 3 bases from V and 4 bases from J, leaving 10 bases between. The CDR3 sequence is CASSFWTGNQPQHF. CDR3 nucleotide sequence: TGTGCCAGCAGTTTCTGGACGGGGAATCAGCCCCAGCATTTT.

The chain joins TRBV21-1 to TRBJ1-2; TRBD1 is the table's D call and was not checked against the DNA. TRBV21-1 is listed as a pseudogene. The CDR3 covers 14 residues. The CDR3 region has the DNA TGTGCCAGCAGAGACAGTTACCAAGGATATGGCTACACCTTC. It codes for CASRDSYQGYGYTF.

The V call is TRBV14, the J call TRBJ2-1; 9 bases are a match to TRBD1. Germline V gene sequence: CDR1 SGHDN, CDR2 FVKESK. The length of the CDR3 is 19 residues. With 1 base clipped from V and 8 bases from J, the junction kept 18 bases outside the gene matches. The CDR3 here is CASSQGLSPNRGHNDEQFF. The CDR3 DNA reads TGTGCCAGCAGCCAAGGCCTCTCTCCGAACAGGGGGCATAACGATGAGCAGTTCTTC.

V usage is TRBV20-1 and J usage is TRBJ1-2, with 9 bases matching TRBD1. Germline values: CDR1 DFQATT, CDR2 SNEGSKA (reference sequence). The CDR3 contains 14 residues. V lost 6 bases, J lost 2 bases, and 7 bases stayed unmatched. CDR3 residues: CSARHRGRNYGYTF. The DNA of the CDR3 is TGCAGTGCGCGGCACAGGGGGCGGAACTATGGCTACACCTTC.

The chain couples TRBV9 to TRBJ2-6, with unresolved D. The CDR3 contains 15 residues. Germline V gene sequence: CDR1 SGDLS, CDR2 YYNGEE. V dropped 2 bases and J dropped 0 bases, with 6 bases sitting between them. The CDR3 nucleotides read TGTGCCAGCAGCGTTAGTGGCTCTGGGGCCAACGTCCTGACTTTC. Translation: CASSVSGSGANVLTF. The whole variable domain, filled in from reference TRBV9 and TRBJ2-6, reads DSGVTQTPKHLITATGQRVTLRCSPRSGDLSVYWYQQSLDQGLQFLIQYYNGEERAKGNILERFSAQQFPDLHSELNLSSLELGDSALYFCASSVSGSGANVLTFGAGSRLTVL.

The chain recombines TRBV9 with TRBJ2-3, with TRBD2 identical over 8 bases. J was trimmed by 5 bases and V by 3 bases; bases with no gene match: 11. CDR3 length: 16 amino acids. The germline V gene encodes CDR1 SGDLS and CDR2 YYNGEE. Here the CDR3 DNA reads TGTGCCAGCAGCGGATTCGGGGGGGCTCTGGTAGATACGCAGTATTTT. This encodes CASSGFGGALVDTQYF.

The rearrangement links TRBV9 to TRBJ2-3; no firm D call. The CDR3 is 15 residues long. Germline loops: CDR1 SGDLS, CDR2 YYNGEE. The germline V and J ends were trimmed by 1 base and 1 base, with 10 bases remaining between them. CDR3 amino acids: CASSVSGSGTDTQYF. The CDR3 nucleotides read TGTGCCAGCAGCGTATCTGGGTCTGGCACAGATACGCAGTATTTT.

V gene TRBV5-1 combines with J gene TRBJ2-2, with no clear D. The CDR3 totals 15 residues. The germline V gene has CDR1 SGHRS and CDR2 YFSETQ. Trimming removed 2 bases at V and 1 base at J, with 9 bases between. In nucleotides, the CDR3 is TGCGCCAGCAGCTTCACGATCTTGAACACCGGGGAGCTGTTTTTT. Amino acids: CASSFTILNTGELFF.

The J gene is TRBJ1-1, the V gene TRBV6-1; D remains unclear. The CDR3 consists of 14 residues. Germline V CDR1 and CDR2: MNHNS, SASEGT. V was clipped by 1 base and J by 5 bases, with 11 bases between them. DNA of the CDR3: TGTGCCAGCAGTGAAGATGGGGTCGGGACTGAAGCTTTCTTT. Its translation is CASSEDGVGTEAFF.

V and J are TRBV20-1 and TRBJ1-5; D unresolved. Trimming removed 0 bases from V and 3 bases from J, with 9 bases in between. The CDR3 has 14 residues. The V gene's germline CDR1 is DFQATT and CDR2 SNEGSKA (reference sequence). Here the CDR3 DNA reads TGCAGTGCTAGAGAACTAAGAACCAATCAGCCCCAGCATTTT. It specifies CSARELRTNQPQHF.